One sample yielded the 20 T cell receptor beta chains listed below, sequenced in a study of T cells expressing NK-cell markers (dated by TCRdb to 2019 to 2021). Libraries were prepared through 5' RACE. Data came from an Illumina HiSeq 2000. TCRdb reprocessed the reads, and each CDR3 protein sequence is entered once, without DNA. The sample table gives 450,000 to 600,000 distinct CDR3 sequences. The ten biggest clones cover less than 4.5% of the sample. Sequencing was done on a sample of blood T cells: a sorted CD56 or NKG2C T cell subset, CD4+ or CD8+ T cells, or bulk PBMC T cells (not recorded which). All receptors derive from a man between 18 and 35 years old in good health. Donor details come from another sample of the same person, matched by shared clones.

The rearrangement links TRBV20-1 to TRBJ2-1; TCRdb returns TRBD1, unconfirmable since there is no DNA. The CDR3 has 15 residues. Per germline, CDR1 DFQATT and CDR2 SNEGSKA (reference sequence). The CDR3 here is CSAGSVGGAYNEQFF.

The chain has TRBV6-1 and TRBJ1-4; without DNA, the TCRdb call of TRBD1 cannot be checked. Germline CDR1 and CDR2: MNHNS and SASEGT. The CDR3 covers 14 residues. CDR3 protein: CASTWGSGDEKLFF.

The chain has TRBV29-1 and TRBJ2-1; TCRdb designates TRBD2, a call that cannot be tested without DNA. This CDR3 comprises 15 residues. In germline, CDR1 is SQVTM, CDR2 ANQGSEA. The CDR3 spells CSVAMIGGRYNEQFF.

The genes are TRBV20-1 and TRBJ1-3. The CDR3 is 14 amino acids. In germline, CDR1 is DFQATT, CDR2 SNEGSKA (reference sequence). The CDR3: CSATLLRSGNTIYF.

The chain joins TRBV2 to TRBJ1-5; TCRdb's D call of TRBD1 is untestable without DNA. In germline, CDR1 is SNHLY, CDR2 FYNNEI. The CDR3 sequence is 17 residues long. The CDR3 sequence: CASSALTGGKSNQPQHF.

V usage is TRBV5-1 and J usage is TRBJ2-1; TCRdb picks TRBD1, but there is no DNA to check that call. The V gene's germline CDR1 is SGHRS and CDR2 YFSETQ. This CDR3 has 13 residues. The CDR3 loop reads CASRHGTGNEQFF.

The gene calls are TRBV28 and TRBJ2-7; TCRdb picks TRBD2, but there is no DNA to check that call. The CDR3 consists of 13 residues. Germline-derived CDR1 and CDR2 are MDHEN and SYDVKM. The CDR3 sequence: CASSYGTSETQYF.

The rearrangement joins TRBV7-9 to TRBJ1-6; TCRdb reports TRBD1, a call that lacks DNA to check it against. CDR1 is SEHNR, CDR2 FQNEAQ, per germline (reference sequence). This CDR3 has 11 amino acids. CDR3 sequence reads: CASRETGALHF.

The chain combines TRBV5-1 with TRBJ2-1; TCRdb designates TRBD2, a call that cannot be tested without DNA. Germline-derived CDR1 and CDR2 are SGHRS and YFSETQ. The CDR3 is made up of 19 amino acids. Here the CDR3 reads CASSPLSGASGRKGNEQFF. Full variable domain (rest looked up from reference TRBV5-1 and TRBJ2-1): KAGVTQTPRYLIKTRGQQVTLSCSPISGHRSVSWYQQTPGQGLQFLFEYFSETQRNKGNFPGRFSGRQFSNSRSEMNVSTLELGDSALYLCASSPLSGASGRKGNEQFFGPGTRLTVL.

The chain joins TRBV29-1 to TRBJ2-1; TCRdb's D call of TRBD1 is untestable without DNA. The CDR3 runs 14 residues. In germline, CDR1 is SQVTM, CDR2 ANQGSEA. CDR3 loop: CSVIPRKGHNEQFF.

The CDR3 here is CASSQEWPPDRSGDQETQYF. This rearrangement joins TRBV4-2 to TRBJ2-5; TCRdb's D call of TRBD1 is untestable without DNA. The CDR3 spans 20 residues. Germline CDR1 reads LGHNA; CDR2 reads YNFKEQ.

The chain links TRBV6-2 or TRBV6-3 to TRBJ1-5. The CDR3 runs to 14 residues. Germline assignment: CDR1 MNHEY and CDR2 SVGEGT. The CDR3 loop reads CASNLAGAGSAQHF.

J is TRBJ2-3 and V is TRBV20-1; TCRdb indicates TRBD1, and absent DNA this call remains unverified. The CDR3 totals 17 residues. Per the germline V gene, CDR1 is DFQATT and CDR2 is SNEGSKA (reference sequence). The CDR3 sequence: CSAEGQGAGGPTDTQYF.

The chain carries TRBV18 and TRBJ1-1; the D gene TCRdb calls, TRBD1, cannot be checked with no DNA. The germline CDR1 and CDR2 sequences are KGHSH and LQKENI. This CDR3 comprises 16 residues. The CDR3 here is CASSLVQGIWNTEAFF.

This sequence joins TRBV5-1 and TRBJ1-1; TCRdb lists TRBD1, though no DNA is available to test this call. The CDR3 covers 14 residues. Germline loops: CDR1 SGHRS, CDR2 YFSETQ. CDR3 residues: CASSFGAMGTEAFF.

The J gene is TRBJ2-1, the V gene TRBV9. Germline-derived CDR1 and CDR2 are SGDLS and YYNGEE. The CDR3 is made up of 14 amino acids. CDR3 residues: CASSVDSTNNEQFF. The full variable domain, completed using reference TRBV9 and TRBJ2-1, is DSGVTQTPKHLITATGQRVTLRCSPRSGDLSVYWYQQSLDQGLQFLIQYYNGEERAKGNILERFSAQQFPDLHSELNLSSLELGDSALYFCASSVDSTNNEQFFGPGTRLTVL.

The CDR3 loop reads CASNPDILNGDTQYF. The chain links TRBV5-1 to TRBJ2-3; TCRdb picks TRBD1, but there is no DNA to check that call. Per germline, CDR1 SGHRS and CDR2 YFSETQ. The CDR3 totals 15 residues.

J is TRBJ1-2 and V is TRBV20-1; the D call from TCRdb, TRBD1, cannot be confirmed without DNA. This CDR3 comprises 15 residues. Germline V gene data show CDR1 as DFQATT and CDR2 as SNEGSKA (reference sequence). The CDR3: CSADRSRDSRYGYTF.

V gene TRBV2 combines with J gene TRBJ2-2; without DNA, the TCRdb call of TRBD1 cannot be checked. CDR1 and CDR2 from the germline V gene are SNHLY and FYNNEI. CDR3 length equals 13 residues. The chain's CDR3 is CASGGQGSGELFF.

This chain joins TRBV20-1 and TRBJ2-2; TCRdb gives TRBD2 as the D gene, but with no DNA this cannot be confirmed. The germline V gene has CDR1 DFQATT and CDR2 SNEGSKA (reference sequence). The CDR3 runs 15 residues. This chain's CDR3 is CSAGLAGGGSGELFF.